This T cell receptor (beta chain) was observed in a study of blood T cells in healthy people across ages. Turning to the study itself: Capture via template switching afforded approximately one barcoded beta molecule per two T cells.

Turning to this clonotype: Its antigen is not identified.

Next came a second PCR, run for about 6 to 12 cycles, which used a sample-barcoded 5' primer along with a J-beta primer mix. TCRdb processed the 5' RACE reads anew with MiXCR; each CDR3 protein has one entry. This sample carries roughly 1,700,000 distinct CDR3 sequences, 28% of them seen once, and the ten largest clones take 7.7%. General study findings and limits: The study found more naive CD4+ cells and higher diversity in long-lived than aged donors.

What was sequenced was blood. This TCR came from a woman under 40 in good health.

The CDR3 DNA sequence: TGTGCCAGCAGTTACTCGACGTGGCAGGACAATGAGCAGTTCTTC. It codes for CASSYSTWQDNEQFF. The chain employs TRBV6-6 and TRBJ2-1; D is uncertain. This CDR3 is 15 amino acids long. V lost 0 bases and J lost 5, with 11 bases in between. Looked up from germline, CDR1 is MNHNY and CDR2 is SVGAGI (reference sequence).